This T cell receptor (beta chain) appears in the sequencing data of a study of cytomegalovirus exposure and HLA in healthy donors. Findings and caveats of the study: Judged likely to be a sequencing artifact was a cluster of highly shared sequence variants. High sensitivity and specificity were reportedly achieved when the classifier diagnosed cytomegalovirus status.

This clone occurred a few times. Its antigen is as yet unknown. Although they were nominally healthy when sampled, donors likely had unrecorded immune exposures. The study ran its PCR with 60 Vbeta and 13 Jbeta primers. Per the study methods: Later reanalysis found around 80 million unique TCR beta chains, roughly 9.9 million of them shared. The method was immunoSEQ multiplex PCR; TCRdb's version includes in-frame clones alone and lacks a portion of them. The V and J calls and clone size come from that table; D and trimming were worked out from the DNA. The profile shows around 200,000 clones, about 80% of them singletons. Sequences were obtained from PBMCs. This clonotype was sampled from a girl aged 5-17 years in good health and CMV-seronegative.

This CDR3 is CASSRGQGPYNEQFF. The CDR3 nucleotides are TGCGCCAGCAGCCGTGGACAGGGACCCTACAATGAGCAGTTCTTC. This rearrangement joins TRBV4-1 to TRBJ2-1; 8 bases line up with TRBD1. CDR1 is MGHRA and CDR2 is YSYEKL in the germline V gene. With V trimmed by 4 bases and J by 2 bases, 4 bases remained unmatched. The CDR3 is 15 amino acids.